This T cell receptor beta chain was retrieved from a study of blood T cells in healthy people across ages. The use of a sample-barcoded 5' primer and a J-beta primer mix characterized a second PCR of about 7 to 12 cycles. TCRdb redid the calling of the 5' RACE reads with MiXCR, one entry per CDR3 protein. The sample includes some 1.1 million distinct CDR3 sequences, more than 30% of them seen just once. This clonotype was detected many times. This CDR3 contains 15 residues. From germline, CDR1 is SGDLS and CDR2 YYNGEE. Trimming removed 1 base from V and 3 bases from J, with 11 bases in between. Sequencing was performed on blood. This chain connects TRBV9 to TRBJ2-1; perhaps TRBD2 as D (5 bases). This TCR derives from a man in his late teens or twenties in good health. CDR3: CASSVNDYYYNEQFF. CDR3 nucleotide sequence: TGTGCCAGCAGCGTAAATGACTATTACTACAATGAGCAGTTCTTC. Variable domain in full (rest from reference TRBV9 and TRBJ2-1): DSGVTQTPKHLITATGQRVTLRCSPRSGDLSVYWYQQSLDQGLQFLIQYYNGEERAKGNILERFSAQQFPDLHSELNLSSLELGDSALYFCASSVNDYYYNEQFFGPGTRLTVL.